This T cell receptor (beta chain) was sequenced for a study of regulatory T cells in long-lasting Graves disease. The wider study: Persistent cases were those of Graves' disease that involved over 5 years of antithyroid drugs with positive TSH receptor antibodies.

Arm-PCR of CDR3 regions with iRepertoire HTBI primers generated TCR beta libraries. TCRdb recomputed calls from the multiplex PCR reads with MiXCR, one row per CDR3 protein. The sample consists of 300,000 to 500,000 distinct CDR3 sequences, around 20% of them appearing once. Looked up from germline, CDR1 is SGHVS and CDR2 is FQNEAQ. J was trimmed by 5 bases and V by 5 bases; bases with no gene match: 9. This CDR3 spans 15 amino acids. Time point noted: persistent/refractory GD, antithyroid drugs over 5 years with positive TRAb. Generation of the TCR library employed RNA extracted from PBMCs. Specimen: peripheral blood mononuclear cells (PBMCs), collected when the disease was refractory, from a patient treated with antithyroid drugs. V is TRBV7-8 and J is TRBJ2-1; 7 bases agree with TRBD2. The sequence came from a female donor with Graves disease. The CDR3 spells CASSVGSGTHNEQFF. The CDR3 DNA reads TGTGCCAGCAGCGTGGGAAGCGGGACCCACAATGAGCAGTTCTTC.